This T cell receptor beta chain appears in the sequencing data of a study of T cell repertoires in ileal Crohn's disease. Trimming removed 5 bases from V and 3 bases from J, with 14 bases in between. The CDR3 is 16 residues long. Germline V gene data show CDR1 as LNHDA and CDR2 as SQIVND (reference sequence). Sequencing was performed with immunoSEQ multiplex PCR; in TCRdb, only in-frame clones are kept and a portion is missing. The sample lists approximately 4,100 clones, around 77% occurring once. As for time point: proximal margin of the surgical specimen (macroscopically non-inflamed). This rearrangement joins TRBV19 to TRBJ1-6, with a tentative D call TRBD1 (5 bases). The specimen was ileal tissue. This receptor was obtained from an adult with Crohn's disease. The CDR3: CASSSPTGLYNSPLHF. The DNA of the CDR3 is TGTGCCAGTAGTTCCCCTACAGGTCTCTATAATTCACCCCTCCACTTT.